This T cell receptor (beta chain) was observed in a study of response to subunit inactivated influenza vaccine. The study, taken as a whole, reports: A suggestion made by the authors is that each seasonal influenza vaccination recruits few new T cells.

Germline assignment: CDR1 DFQATT and CDR2 SNEGSKA (reference sequence). The CDR3 consists of 14 residues. V was clipped by 0 bases and J by 2 bases; unmatched bases: 4. In regard to this clonotype: Its antigen remains unidentified.

One entry per CDR3 protein, called by TCRdb with MiXCR from the RT-PCR reads. The table shows some 480,000 distinct CDR3 sequences, with approximately 11% occurring only once. The chain uses TRBV20-1 and TRBJ2-7; the match to TRBD2 covers 7 bases. Sequencing used PBMCs from blood, obtained 35 to 45 days after vaccination. The origin of this receptor is a man aged 45-65 years who received an inactivated influenza vaccine. This chain's CDR3 is CSAREWGGPYEQYF. The CDR3 nucleotides are TGCAGTGCTAGAGAGTGGGGGGGTCCCTACGAGCAGTACTTC.